This T cell receptor (beta chain) was captured in a study of T cell clones after liver transplantation. Study results and caveats: In a couple of subjects, few donor cells limited the measurable donor-reactive repertoire. Compared with third party-reactive sequences, donor-reactive ones declined more, independent of withdrawal success.

Concerning this clone: Its antigen remains unknown.

TCRdb's table, derived via immunoSEQ multiplex PCR, lists solely in-frame clones and lacks some. The sample contains about 53,000 clones, about 81% of which appear only once. There are 15 residues in the CDR3. In germline, CDR1 is SNHLY, CDR2 FYNNEI. Trimming shortened V by 8 bases and J by 0 bases, and 14 bases separated the two germline ends. The source was CD4+ T cells from blood, collected before liver transplant. The J gene is TRBJ1-3, the V gene TRBV2, with D tentatively TRBD1 (5 bases). The receptor was derived from a human donor who received a liver transplant. CDR3 sequence (DNA): TGTGCCAGCGCCCTGGAGGGGAGCTCTGGAAACACCATATATTTT. Its translation is CASALEGSSGNTIYF.